This T cell receptor (beta chain) was sequenced during a study of cytomegalovirus exposure and HLA in healthy donors. Clones were read by immunoSEQ multiplex PCR, and TCRdb kept only the in-frame ones, dropping some. The data show some 130,000 clones, roughly 86% seen once. CDR1 MGHRA and CDR2 YSYEKL come from the germline V gene. This CDR3 is built from 17 residues. J gave up 6 bases and V 1 base, and 15 bases lay outside the gene matches. The donors were members of the approximately 110-subject validation cohort (separate from the approximately 730-subject first cohort). Comment on this clone: Its target is not known.

Study findings and constraints: Most TCR sequences were rare, but some public TCRs occurred in many donors. Altogether, more than 150 TCR beta chains were recorded as cytomegalovirus-associated.

The sequenced material came from PBMCs. The chain recombines TRBV4-1 with TRBJ2-7, with 7 bases that match TRBD2. The sequence was collected from a man aged 25 to 40 in good health and CMV-seronegative. This CDR3 is CASSQGGRTSSVLEQYF. For the CDR3, the DNA is TGCGCCAGCAGCCAAGGAGGTAGGACTAGTTCTGTTCTCGAGCAGTACTTC.